The TCR beta chain under discussion was sequenced for a study of blood T cell repertoires in COVID-19. Study-wide context: The analysed material was cDNA or gDNA that came from T cells, B-cell-depleted T cells, or PBMCs.

Germline-derived CDR1 and CDR2 are SGHAT and FQDESV (reference sequence). Trimming removed 10 bases from V and 0 bases from J, with 15 bases in between. The CDR3 runs to 15 residues. The method was immunoSEQ multiplex PCR; TCRdb's version includes in-frame clones alone and lacks a portion of them. This sample has approximately 400,000 clones, with around 89% found just once. The sequenced sample consisted of peripheral blood. The receptor was derived from a man aged 35-49 years with acute or convalescent COVID-19. The chain recombines TRBV11-1 with TRBJ2-2; D possibly corresponds to TRBD2 (7 bases). CDR3 bases: TGTGCCACTCTCGGGGGGCCAGCGAACACCGGGGAGCTGTTTTTT. Protein sequence: CATLGGPANTGELFF.